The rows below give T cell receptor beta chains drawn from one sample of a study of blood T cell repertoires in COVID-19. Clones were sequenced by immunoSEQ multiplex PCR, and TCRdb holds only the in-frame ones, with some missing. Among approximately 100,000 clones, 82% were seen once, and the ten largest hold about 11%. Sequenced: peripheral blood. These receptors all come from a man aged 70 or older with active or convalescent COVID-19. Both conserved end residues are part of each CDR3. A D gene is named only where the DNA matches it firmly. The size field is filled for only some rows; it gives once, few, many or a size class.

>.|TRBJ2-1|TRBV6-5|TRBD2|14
TGTGCCAGCAGAGCGGCTAGCGGGGGAAATGAGCAGTTCTTC
CASRAASGGNEQFF
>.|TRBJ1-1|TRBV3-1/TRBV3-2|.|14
TGTGCCAGCAGCCACCCTACGGGGTTATCTGAAGCTTTCTTT
CASSHPTGLSEAFF
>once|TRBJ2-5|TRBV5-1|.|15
TGCGCCAGCAGCTTAGTAGCTCCACAAGAAGAGACCCAGTACTTC
CASSLVAPQEETQYF
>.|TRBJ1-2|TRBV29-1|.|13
TGCAGCGTTGATTCTGGGAGGTCGGAAGGCTACACCTTC
CSVDSGRSEGYTF
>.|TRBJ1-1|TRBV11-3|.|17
TGTGCCAGCAGCTCCCGATCGCGGGGGACGCCAAAAGTTGAAGCTTTCTTT
CASSSRSRGTPKVEAFF
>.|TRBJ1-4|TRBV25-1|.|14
TGTGCCAGCAGTGAACCAGGGACTAATGAAAAACTGTTTTTT
CASSEPGTNEKLFF
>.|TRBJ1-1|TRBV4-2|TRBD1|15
TGTGCCAGCAGCCAAACAGGGGTCCAGAACACTGAAGCTTTCTTT
CASSQTGVQNTEAFF
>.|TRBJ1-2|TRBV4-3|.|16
TGCGCCAGCAGCCAAGATCTCCGTCGGGGTCACTATGGCTACACCTTC
CASSQDLRRGHYGYTF
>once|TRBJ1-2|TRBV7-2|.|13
TGTGCCAGCAGCTTGCAGGCTAACTATGGCTACACCTTC
CASSLQANYGYTF
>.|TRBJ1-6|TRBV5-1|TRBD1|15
TGCGCCAGCAGCTCCCGACAGGGGGCTGAATCACCCCTCCACTTT
CASSSRQGAESPLHF
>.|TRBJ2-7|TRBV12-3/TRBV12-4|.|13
TGTGCCAGCAGTACAAACAGGGCCGGCGAGCAGTACTTC
CASSTNRAGEQYF
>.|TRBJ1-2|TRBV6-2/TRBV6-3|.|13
TGTGCCAGCAGTCCAACAGGGTTCTATGGCTACACCTTC
CASSPTGFYGYTF
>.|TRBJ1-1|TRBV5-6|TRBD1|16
TGTGCCAGCAACCATCTAAGGGGGACAGGGCGGGTTGAAGCTTTCTTT
CASNHLRGTGRVEAFF
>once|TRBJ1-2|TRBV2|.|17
TGTGCCAGCAGTGAACTATCGCCGGGACAAGCTAACTATGGCTACACCTTC
CASSELSPGQANYGYTF
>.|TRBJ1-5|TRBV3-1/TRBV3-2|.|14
TGTGCCCGAGGACAGAACAAGGGCAATCAGCCCCAGCATTTT
CARGQNKGNQPQHF
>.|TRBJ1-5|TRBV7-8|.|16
TGTGCCAGCAGCCAACGGGGGTCCCTCGCGGTCCAGCCCCAGCATTTT
CASSQRGSLAVQPQHF
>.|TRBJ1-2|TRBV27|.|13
TGTGCCAGCAGTTTAAGCCGAAACTATGGCTACACCTTC
CASSLSRNYGYTF
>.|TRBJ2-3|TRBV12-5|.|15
TGTGCTAGTGGTTTAGGGGGTACTAGCACAGATACGCAGTATTTT
CASGLGGTSTDTQYF
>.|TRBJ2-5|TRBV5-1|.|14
TGCGCCAGCAGCCCCGATTGGAGGGTTGAGACCCAGTACTTC
CASSPDWRVETQYF
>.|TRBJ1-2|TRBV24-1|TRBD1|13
TGTGCCACCAGTGATAACCGGGACAGGAGCTACACCTTC
CATSDNRDRSYTF
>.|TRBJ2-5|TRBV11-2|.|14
TGTGCCAGCAGCTTAGGTGCCAGGGCCGGGACCCAGTACTTC
CASSLGARAGTQYF
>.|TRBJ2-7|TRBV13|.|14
TGTGCCAGCAGCTTCGCCGGACAGTCCTACGAGCAGTACTTC
CASSFAGQSYEQYF
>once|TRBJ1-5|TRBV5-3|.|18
TGTGCCAGTTGGACGGACCCGACGGGGAAGTATAGCAATCAGCCCCAGCATTTT
CASWTDPTGKYSNQPQHF
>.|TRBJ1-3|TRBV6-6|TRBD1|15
TGTGCCAGCAGTTCCCTTGACAGGGATGGAAACACCATATATTTT
CASSSLDRDGNTIYF
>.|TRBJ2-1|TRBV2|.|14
TGTGCCACCACAAGCATACGTCAGGGGCATGAGCAGTTCTTC
CATTSIRQGHEQFF
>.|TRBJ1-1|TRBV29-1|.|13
TGCAGCGTCGAGGACCTCCGGGGGGCTGAAGCTTTCTTT
CSVEDLRGAEAFF
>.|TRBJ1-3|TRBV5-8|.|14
TGTGCCAGCAGCCCGGGGTCCGCTGGAAACACCATATATTTT
CASSPGSAGNTIYF
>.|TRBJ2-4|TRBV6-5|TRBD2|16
TGTGCCAGCAGTTCCTTAGCGGGGGGGCCAAAAAACATTCAGTACTTC
CASSSLAGGPKNIQYF
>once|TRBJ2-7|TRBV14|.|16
TGTGCCAGCAGCCCCAAAGTTGGCCACGGGACCTACGAGCAGTACTTC
CASSPKVGHGTYEQYF